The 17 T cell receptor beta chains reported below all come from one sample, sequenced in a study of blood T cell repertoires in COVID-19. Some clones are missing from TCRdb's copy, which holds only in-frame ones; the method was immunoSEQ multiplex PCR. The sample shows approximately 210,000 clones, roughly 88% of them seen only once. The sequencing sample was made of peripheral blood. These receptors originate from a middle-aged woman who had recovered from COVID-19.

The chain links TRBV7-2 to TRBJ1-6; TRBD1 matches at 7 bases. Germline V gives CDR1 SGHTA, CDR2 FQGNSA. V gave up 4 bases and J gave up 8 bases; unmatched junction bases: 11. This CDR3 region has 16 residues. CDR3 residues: CASSSTQGGRDSPLHF. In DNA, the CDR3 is TGTGCCAGCAGCTCCACCCAGGGGGGCAGGGATTCACCCCTCCACTTT.

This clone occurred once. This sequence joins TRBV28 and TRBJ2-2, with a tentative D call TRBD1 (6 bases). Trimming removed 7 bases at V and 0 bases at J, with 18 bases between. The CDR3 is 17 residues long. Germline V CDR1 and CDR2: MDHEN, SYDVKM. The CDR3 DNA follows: TGTGCCAGCACTCGACCGGGACAACATCCGAACACCGGGGAGCTGTTTTTT. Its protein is CASTRPGQHPNTGELFF.

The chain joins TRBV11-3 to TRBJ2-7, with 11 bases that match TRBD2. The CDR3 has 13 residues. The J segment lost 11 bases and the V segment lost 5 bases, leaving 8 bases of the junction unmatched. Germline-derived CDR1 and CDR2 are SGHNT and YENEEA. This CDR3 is CASSPETSGTKYF. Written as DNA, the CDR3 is TGTGCCAGCAGCCCCGAGACTAGCGGGACCAAGTACTTC.

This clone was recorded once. CDR3 amino acids: CASSQDYRNEQFF. CDR3 DNA sequence: TGTGCCAGCAGCCAAGACTACCGCAATGAGCAGTTCTTC. The chain has TRBV3-1 (or the pseudogene TRBV3-2) and TRBJ2-1; no clear D gene. The CDR3 runs 13 residues. Germline V gene lookup returns CDR1 LGHDT and CDR2 YNNKEL (reference sequence). V was pared by 0 bases and J by 6 bases, with 6 bases between.

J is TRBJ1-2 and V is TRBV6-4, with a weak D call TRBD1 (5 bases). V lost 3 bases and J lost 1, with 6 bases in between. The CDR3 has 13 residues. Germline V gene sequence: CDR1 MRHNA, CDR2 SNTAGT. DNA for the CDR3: TGTGCCAGCAGTGAGGGACTTAACTATGGCTACACCTTC. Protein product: CASSEGLNYGYTF.

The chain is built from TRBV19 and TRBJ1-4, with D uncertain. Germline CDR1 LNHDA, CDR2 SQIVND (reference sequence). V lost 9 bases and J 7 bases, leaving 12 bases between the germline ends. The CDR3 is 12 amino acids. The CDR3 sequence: CASSSFGEKLFF. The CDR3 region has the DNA TGTGCCAGCTCGTCCTTCGGTGAAAAACTGTTTTTT.

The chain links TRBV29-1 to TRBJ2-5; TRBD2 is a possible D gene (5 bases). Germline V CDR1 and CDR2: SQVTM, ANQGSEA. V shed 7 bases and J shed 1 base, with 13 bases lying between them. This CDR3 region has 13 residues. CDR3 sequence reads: CSAGGGFQETQYF. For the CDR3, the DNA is TGCAGCGCAGGAGGAGGTTTCCAAGAGACCCAGTACTTC.

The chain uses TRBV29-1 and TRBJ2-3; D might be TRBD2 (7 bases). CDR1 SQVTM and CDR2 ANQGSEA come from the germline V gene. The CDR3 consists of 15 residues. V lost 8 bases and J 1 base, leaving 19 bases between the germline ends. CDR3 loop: CSSKGGPKGTDTQYF. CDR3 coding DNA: TGCAGCTCAAAGGGGGGGCCGAAGGGCACAGATACGCAGTATTTT.

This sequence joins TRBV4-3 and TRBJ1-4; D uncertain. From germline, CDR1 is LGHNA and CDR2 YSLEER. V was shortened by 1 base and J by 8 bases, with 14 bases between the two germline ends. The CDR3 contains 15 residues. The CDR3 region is CASSQVSGIGEKLFF. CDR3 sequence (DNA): TGCGCCAGCAGCCAAGTATCCGGGATAGGCGAAAAACTGTTTTTT.

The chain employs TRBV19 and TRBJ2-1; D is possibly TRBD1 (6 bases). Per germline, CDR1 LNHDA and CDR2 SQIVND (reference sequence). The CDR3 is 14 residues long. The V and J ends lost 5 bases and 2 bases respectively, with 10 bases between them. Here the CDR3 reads CASSGGGTYNEQFF. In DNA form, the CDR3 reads TGTGCCAGTAGTGGTGGGGGCACCTACAATGAGCAGTTCTTC.

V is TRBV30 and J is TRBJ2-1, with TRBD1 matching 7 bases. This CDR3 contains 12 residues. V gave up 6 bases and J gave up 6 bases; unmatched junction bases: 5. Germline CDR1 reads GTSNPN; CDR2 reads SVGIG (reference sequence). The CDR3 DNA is TGTGCCTGTTCTTACAGGGGCAATGAGCAGTTCTTC. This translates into CACSYRGNEQFF.

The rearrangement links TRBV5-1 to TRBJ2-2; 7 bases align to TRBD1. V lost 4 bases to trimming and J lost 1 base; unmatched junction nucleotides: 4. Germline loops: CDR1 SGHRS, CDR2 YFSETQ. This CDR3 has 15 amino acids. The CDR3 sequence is CASSTGQQNTGELFF. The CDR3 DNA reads TGCGCCAGCAGCACGGGACAGCAGAACACCGGGGAGCTGTTTTTT. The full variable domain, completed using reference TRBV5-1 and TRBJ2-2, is KAGVTQTPRYLIKTRGQQVTLSCSPISGHRSVSWYQQTPGQGLQFLFEYFSETQRNKGNFPGRFSGRQFSNSRSEMNVSTLELGDSALYLCASSTGQQNTGELFFGEGSRLTVL.

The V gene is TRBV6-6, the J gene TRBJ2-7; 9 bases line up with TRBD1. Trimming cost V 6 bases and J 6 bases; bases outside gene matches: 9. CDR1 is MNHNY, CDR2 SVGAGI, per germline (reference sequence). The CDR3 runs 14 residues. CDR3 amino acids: CASRSGTGPREQYF. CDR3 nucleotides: TGTGCCAGCAGGTCCGGGACAGGGCCCCGCGAGCAGTACTTC.

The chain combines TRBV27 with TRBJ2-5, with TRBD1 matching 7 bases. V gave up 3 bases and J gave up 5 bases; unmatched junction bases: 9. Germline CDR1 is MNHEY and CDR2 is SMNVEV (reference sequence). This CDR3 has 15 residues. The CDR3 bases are TGTGCCAGCAGTTTTTTCGGCAGGGGACAGGAGACCCAGTACTTC. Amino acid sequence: CASSFFGRGQETQYF.

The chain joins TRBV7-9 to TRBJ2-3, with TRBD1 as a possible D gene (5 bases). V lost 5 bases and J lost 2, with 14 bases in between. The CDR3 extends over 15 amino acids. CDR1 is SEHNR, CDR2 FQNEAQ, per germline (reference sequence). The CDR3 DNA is TGTGCCAGCAGCCCAAGGGGTGGCCCCACAGATACGCAGTATTTT. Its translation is CASSPRGGPTDTQYF.

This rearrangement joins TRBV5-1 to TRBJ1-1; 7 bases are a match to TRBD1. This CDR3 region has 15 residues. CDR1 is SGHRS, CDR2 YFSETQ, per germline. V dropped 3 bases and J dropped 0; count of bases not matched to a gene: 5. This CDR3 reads CASSWDSPMNTEAFF. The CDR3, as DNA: TGCGCCAGCAGCTGGGACAGTCCCATGAACACTGAAGCTTTCTTT.

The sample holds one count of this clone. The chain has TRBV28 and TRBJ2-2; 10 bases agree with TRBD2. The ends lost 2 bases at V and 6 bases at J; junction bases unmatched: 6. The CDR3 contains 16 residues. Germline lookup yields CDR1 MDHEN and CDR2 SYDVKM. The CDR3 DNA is TGTGCCAGCAGTTTAATCTCTAGCGGGAGCCCCGGGGAGCTGTTTTTT. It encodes CASSLISSGSPGELFF.